A selection of T cell receptor beta chains follows, all from one sample in a study of blood T cell repertoires in COVID-19. The protocol was immunoSEQ multiplex PCR, while the TCRdb copy is restricted to in-frame clones and leaves out a portion. This sample yields 150,000 to 180,000 clones, of which about 86% are seen a single time; over 25% belongs to the top ten. Sequenced sample: peripheral blood. All receptors derive from a woman aged 55-69 years with acute or convalescent COVID-19. Each CDR3 is given with its conserved first and last residue. The D gene is left open where the match is weak. Only part of the rows carry a size: once, few, many, or a class if the clone is expanded.

clone size	V gene	D gene	J gene	CDR3 protein	CDR3 DNA
-	TRBV30	-	TRBJ2-1	CAWSRGAREQFF	TGTGCCTGGAGCCGGGGAGCCCGAGAGCAGTTCTTC
-	TRBV2	TRBD1	TRBJ1-5	CAGSGTAGGAQHF	TGTGCCGGCTCCGGGACAGCGGGTGGGGCCCAGCATTTT
-	TRBV7-2	-	TRBJ2-2	CASSLVGPVTGELFF	TGTGCCAGCAGCTTAGTGGGGCCAGTTACCGGGGAGCTGTTTTTT
-	TRBV6-5	-	TRBJ1-2	CASSTKMAANYGYTF	TGTGCCAGCAGCACAAAGATGGCAGCTAACTATGGCTACACCTTC
-	TRBV5-4	TRBD1	TRBJ1-1	CASSLVGQGANTEAFF	TGTGCCAGCAGCTTGGTGGGTCAGGGGGCGAACACTGAAGCTTTCTTT
-	TRBV19	-	TRBJ1-2	CASSNRGRGYGYTF	TGTGCCAGTAGCAATCGGGGGAGGGGATATGGCTACACCTTC
-	TRBV5-5	-	TRBJ1-6	CASRDMEVWRAVRSPLHF	TGTGCCAGCAGGGATATGGAAGTATGGAGGGCGGTTAGGTCACCCCTCCACTTT
-	TRBV3-1/TRBV3-2	TRBD2	TRBJ2-5	CASSQGLALQETQYF	TGTGCCAGCAGCCAGGGACTAGCACTCCAAGAGACCCAGTACTTC
once	TRBV19	-	TRBJ2-5	CASSTGLQETQYF	TGTGCCAGTAGTACAGGGTTGCAAGAGACCCAGTACTTC
-	TRBV14	-	TRBJ2-3	CASSPKRGSLTDTQYF	TGTGCCAGCAGCCCTAAGCGAGGGTCTCTCACGGATACGCAGTATTTT
-	TRBV18	-	TRBJ1-6	CASSGLGGRDNSPLHF	TGTGCCAGCTCTGGCCTCGGGGGTAGAGATAATTCACCCCTCCACTTT
-	TRBV5-1	TRBD1	TRBJ1-1	CASSLGTAGNTEAFF	TGCGCCAGCAGCTTAGGGACAGCCGGGAACACTGAAGCTTTCTTT
few	TRBV5-1	TRBD1	TRBJ2-2	CASSPQGADLSGELFF	TGCGCCAGCAGCCCCCAGGGGGCAGACTTAAGCGGGGAGCTGTTTTTT
-	TRBV12-3/TRBV12-4	TRBD1	TRBJ1-2	CASRVGQGAGYTF	TGTGCCAGCAGAGTAGGACAGGGCGCAGGCTACACCTTC
-	TRBV19	-	TRBJ1-4	CASLGGATNEKLFF	TGTGCCAGTCTCGGGGGGGCAACTAATGAAAAACTGTTTTTT
-	TRBV4-2	TRBD1	TRBJ1-6	CASSQAGTTGVAPLHF	TGTGCCAGCAGCCAAGCGGGGACGACAGGGGTGGCACCCCTCCACTTT
-	TRBV5-1	-	TRBJ2-2	CASSGGQMAGELFF	TGCGCCAGCAGCGGGGGACAAATGGCCGGGGAGCTGTTTTTT
-	TRBV6-6	-	TRBJ1-1	CASNSGEKVAFF	TGTGCCAGCAACTCTGGGGAGAAGGTAGCTTTCTTT
-	TRBV11-2	-	TRBJ1-4	CASSLDGGAAWEKLFF	TGTGCCAGCAGCTTAGATGGCGGGGCCGCTTGGGAAAAACTGTTTTTT
-	TRBV27	TRBD2	TRBJ2-5	CASSLSGLPQETQYF	TGTGCCAGCAGTTTATCGGGACTACCACAAGAGACCCAGTACTTC
-	TRBV6-5	-	TRBJ2-5	CASSYYPPPLRETQYF	TGTGCCAGCAGTTACTACCCGCCCCCGTTGCGAGAGACCCAGTACTTC
once	TRBV30	TRBD2	TRBJ2-3	CALRTSGRTDTQYF	TGTGCCCTCAGGACTAGCGGTCGCACAGATACGCAGTATTTT
few	TRBV2	TRBD2	TRBJ2-3	CASRDWDYTDTQYF	TGTGCCAGCAGGGATTGGGACTACACAGATACGCAGTATTTT
-	TRBV9	TRBD1	TRBJ1-3	CASSVEGTGNTALGNTIYF	TGTGCCAGCAGCGTAGAGGGGACAGGGAACACTGCCCTTGGAAACACCATATATTTT
-	TRBV6-5	TRBD1	TRBJ2-3	CASSRQGDTQYF	TGTGCCAGCAGTCGACAGGGAGATACGCAGTATTTT
-	TRBV12-3/TRBV12-4	TRBD1	TRBJ1-2	CASIRTGIYGYTF	TGTGCCAGCATAAGGACAGGAATCTATGGCTACACCTTC
few	TRBV2	-	TRBJ1-2	CASSNTGMASYYGYTF	TGTGCCAGCAGTAATACAGGGATGGCCTCCTACTATGGCTACACCTTC